This note documents a single T cell receptor beta chain sequence. No antigen is known for it. This specimen belongs to a study of STAT5B mutations in CD4+ large granular lymphocyte leukemia. Whole-study findings and limits: No patients shared main leukemic clonotypes, though less than 30% appeared at low frequency elsewhere.

Authors' methods: A productive frequency of 2.59 x 10-5 was the lowest detectable. The assay was immunoSEQ multiplex PCR, and TCRdb's table has in-frame clones only and misses some. That table supplies the V and J calls and clone size; D and trimming were determined from the DNA. Of around 30,000 clones listed, 65% to 75% are singletons. The receptor's source is a human donor in good health. Material: CD4+ T cells from blood buffy coats.

CDR3: CASSQTGNNSPLHF. CDR3 in DNA: TGTGCCAGCAGTCAGACAGGAAATAATTCACCCCTCCACTTT. This chain joins TRBV2 and TRBJ1-6; possibly TRBD1 for D (6 bases). V lost 5 bases and J 5 bases, leaving 10 bases between the germline ends. CDR3 length: 14 residues. CDR1 SNHLY and CDR2 FYNNEI come from the germline V gene.